The 20 T cell receptor beta chains reported below all come from one sample, sequenced in a study of Tregs in tolerant kidney transplant recipients. Repertoires were generated with immunoSEQ multiplex PCR, while TCRdb's copy carries only in-frame clones and drops some. Among about 90,000 clones listed, 93% were seen once. Recipients received nonmyeloablative bone marrow transplants from related graft donors, with transient mixed chimerism. This sample comprised CD4+ T cells from blood (PBMCs), obtained 12 months after the transplant. The receptors were gathered from a human patient who received a combined kidney and bone marrow transplant. The graft donor may be the source of some T cells.

The chain is built from TRBV4-3 and TRBJ2-7; 13 bases align to TRBD2. Germline values: CDR1 LGHNA, CDR2 YSLEER. The trim removed 2 bases at V and 3 bases at J, leaving 1 base unmatched. The CDR3 sequence is 15 residues long. The CDR3 loop reads CASSQRTSGGYEQYF. CDR3 nucleotides: TGCGCCAGCAGCCAAAGGACTAGCGGGGGCTACGAGCAGTACTTC.

The J gene is TRBJ1-4, the V gene TRBV6-5; D remains unclear. V lost 2 bases and J 8 bases, leaving 18 bases between the germline ends. The CDR3 spans 16 residues. Per the germline V gene, CDR1 is MNHEY and CDR2 is SVGAGI. CDR3 coding DNA: TGTGCCAGCAGTTACATCCAGGCTGGACCGGGGGAAAAACTGTTTTTT. Translated: CASSYIQAGPGEKLFF.

In DNA, the CDR3 is TGTGCCAGCAGCTCTCTCTCTGAAGCTTTCTTT. This translates into CASSSLSEAFF. The chain joins TRBV6-5 to TRBJ1-1; D unresolved. This CDR3 spans 11 amino acids. Trimming removed 6 bases from V and 6 bases from J, with 8 bases in between. The germline gives CDR1 MNHEY, CDR2 SVGAGI.

The chain recombines TRBV19 with TRBJ1-3, with D uncertain. The CDR3 has 11 amino acids. The V and J ends lost 3 bases and 8 bases respectively, with 5 bases between them. The germline CDR1 and CDR2 sequences are LNHDA and SQIVND (reference sequence). CDR3 coding DNA: TGTGCCAGTAGTATCTGGCACACCATATATTTT. It encodes CASSIWHTIYF.

CDR3 sequence reads: CASSPKGTSVYNEQFF. In nucleotides, the CDR3 is TGTGCCAGCAGCCCTAAGGGGACTAGCGTATACAATGAGCAGTTCTTC. The rearrangement links TRBV7-9 to TRBJ2-1; 10 positions match TRBD2. This CDR3 has 16 amino acids. The germline CDR1 and CDR2 sequences are SEHNR and FQNEAQ (reference sequence). Trimming cost V 5 bases and J 4 bases; bases outside gene matches: 8.

This clone was counted between two and nine times. The V and J genes are TRBV2 and TRBJ1-3, with 8 nucleotides matching TRBD1. V gave up 6 bases and J gave up 4 bases; unmatched junction bases: 8. The CDR3 loop spans 15 amino acids. Germline CDR1 reads SNHLY; CDR2 reads FYNNEI. The DNA of the CDR3 is TGTGCCAGCAGGGCACATGGACAGGGCGGAAACACCATATATTTT. This encodes CASRAHGQGGNTIYF.

J is TRBJ2-1 and V is TRBV28, with D possibly being TRBD2 (6 bases). CDR1 is MDHEN and CDR2 is SYDVKM in the germline V gene. The CDR3 covers 14 residues. Trimming shortened V by 2 bases and J by 4 bases, and 9 bases separated the two germline ends. The CDR3 sequence: CASSLTGLYNEQFF. CDR3 in DNA: TGTGCCAGCAGTTTAACCGGACTATACAATGAGCAGTTCTTC.

The rearrangement links TRBV5-1 to TRBJ1-1; the match to TRBD1 covers 11 bases. Losses at the gene ends were 4 bases for V and 5 bases for J; bases not matched to a gene: 4. The CDR3 is 14 residues long. Germline V gene sequence: CDR1 SGHRS, CDR2 YFSETQ. The DNA for the CDR3 is TGCGCCAGCAGCCAGGACAGGGGGCTAACTGAAGCTTTCTTT. Translating gives CASSQDRGLTEAFF.

The chain couples TRBV20-1 to TRBJ1-2; no clear D. The CDR3 covers 10 residues. The V and J ends lost 2 bases and 8 bases respectively, with 6 bases between them. Germline V gene sequence: CDR1 DFQATT, CDR2 SNEGSKA (reference sequence). The CDR3 sequence is CSARQEGYTF. The DNA for the CDR3 is TGCAGTGCTAGACAGGAAGGCTACACCTTC.

A single count supports this clone. The J gene is TRBJ1-4, the V gene TRBV28; TRBD1 matches at 7 bases. This CDR3 region has 15 residues. CDR1 MDHEN and CDR2 SYDVKM come from the germline V gene. V shed 5 bases, J shed 4 bases, and the junction held 7 bases outside the gene matches. This CDR3 reads CASSANRGLNEKLFF. CDR3 in DNA: TGTGCCAGCAGTGCCAACAGGGGTCTTAATGAAAAACTGTTTTTT.

The V call is TRBV2, the J call TRBJ2-5; TRBD2 matches at 9 bases. Germline assignment: CDR1 SNHLY and CDR2 FYNNEI. CDR3 length equals 17 residues. With V trimmed by 6 bases and J by 0 bases, 11 bases remained unmatched. DNA of the CDR3: TGTGCCAGCAGGATGGGGCTAAGCGGGGGGTACCAAGAGACCCAGTACTTC. This codes for CASRMGLSGGYQETQYF.

The chain combines TRBV5-1 with TRBJ1-2; tentatively, D is TRBD1 (6 bases). V lost 1 base to trimming and J lost 6 bases, with 16 bases between them. Germline CDR1 and CDR2: SGHRS and YFSETQ. The CDR3 spans 15 residues. This chain's CDR3 is CASSLSFRGRDGYTF. DNA of the CDR3: TGCGCCAGCAGCTTGAGCTTCAGGGGACGCGATGGCTACACCTTC.

As DNA, the CDR3 is TGTGCCCTAAGGGGCACGAGCACCGGGGAGCTGTTTTTT. The encoded protein is CALRGTSTGELFF. The genes are TRBV30 and TRBJ2-2, with a tentative D call TRBD1 (5 bases). The CDR3 sequence is 13 residues long. V shed 8 bases and J shed 4 bases, with 14 bases lying between them. Germline CDR1 and CDR2: GTSNPN and SVGIG (reference sequence).

V usage is TRBV5-1 and J usage is TRBJ1-2; D perhaps matches TRBD1 (5 bases). Germline CDR1 SGHRS, CDR2 YFSETQ. V lost 4 bases and J 2 bases, leaving 12 bases between the germline ends. The CDR3 spans 14 residues. The CDR3, as DNA: TGCGCCAGCAGCCCCGTCCAGGGAAACTATGGCTACACCTTC. The encoded protein is CASSPVQGNYGYTF.

The rearrangement uses TRBV7-2 and TRBJ2-5; D is ambiguous. Germline V lookup: CDR1 SGHTA, CDR2 FQGNSA. V lost 3 bases to trimming and J lost 1 base, with 6 bases between them. The CDR3 sequence is 13 residues long. The CDR3 sequence is CASSFTAQETQYF. Written as DNA, the CDR3 is TGTGCCAGCAGCTTTACAGCCCAAGAGACCCAGTACTTC.

J is TRBJ2-7 and V is TRBV18, with 8 bases identical to TRBD1. Trimming at V came to 3 bases and at J to 2 bases, leaving 3 bases not matched to a gene. Germline CDR1 reads KGHSH; CDR2 reads LQKENI. There are 14 residues in the CDR3. The CDR3 DNA is TGTGCCAGCTCACCGGACAGGGAGGCCTACGAGCAGTACTTC. Encoded protein: CASSPDREAYEQYF.

The rearrangement links TRBV6-5 to TRBJ2-5; TRBD2 aligns across 8 bases. J was trimmed by 9 bases and V by 6 bases; bases with no gene match: 15. Germline V gene sequence: CDR1 MNHEY, CDR2 SVGAGI. This CDR3 comprises 15 residues. CDR3 region: CASSRGPGLVVAQYF. Here the CDR3 DNA reads TGTGCCAGCAGCCGGGGCCCGGGACTAGTGGTGGCCCAGTACTTC.

The V and J genes are TRBV27 and TRBJ1-6; unclear D gene. V lost 2 bases to trimming and J lost 7 bases, with 9 bases between them. Germline CDR1 is MNHEY and CDR2 is SMNVEV (reference sequence). This CDR3 has 14 residues. CDR3 DNA sequence: TGTGCCAGCAGTTTAGTTAGAGGGAATTCACCCCTCCACTTT. This gives the protein CASSLVRGNSPLHF.

This clone came up once. V gene TRBV6-1 combines with J gene TRBJ2-2; TRBD1 matches at 11 bases. The CDR3 has 15 amino acids. V was clipped by 5 bases and J by 7 bases; unmatched bases: 6. Germline V gene lookup returns CDR1 MNHNS and CDR2 SASEGT. CDR3 residues: CASSTGTGGYGELFF. The CDR3 DNA reads TGTGCCAGCAGTACCGGGACAGGGGGTTACGGGGAGCTGTTTTTT.

This chain uses TRBV6-1 with TRBJ1-2; 7 nucleotides align to TRBD1. This CDR3 contains 13 residues. Germline CDR1 MNHNS, CDR2 SASEGT. J was trimmed by 3 bases and V by 8 bases; bases with no gene match: 6. The CDR3 spells CASGQESYYGYTF. CDR3 sequence (DNA): TGTGCCAGCGGACAGGAGTCATACTATGGCTACACCTTC.